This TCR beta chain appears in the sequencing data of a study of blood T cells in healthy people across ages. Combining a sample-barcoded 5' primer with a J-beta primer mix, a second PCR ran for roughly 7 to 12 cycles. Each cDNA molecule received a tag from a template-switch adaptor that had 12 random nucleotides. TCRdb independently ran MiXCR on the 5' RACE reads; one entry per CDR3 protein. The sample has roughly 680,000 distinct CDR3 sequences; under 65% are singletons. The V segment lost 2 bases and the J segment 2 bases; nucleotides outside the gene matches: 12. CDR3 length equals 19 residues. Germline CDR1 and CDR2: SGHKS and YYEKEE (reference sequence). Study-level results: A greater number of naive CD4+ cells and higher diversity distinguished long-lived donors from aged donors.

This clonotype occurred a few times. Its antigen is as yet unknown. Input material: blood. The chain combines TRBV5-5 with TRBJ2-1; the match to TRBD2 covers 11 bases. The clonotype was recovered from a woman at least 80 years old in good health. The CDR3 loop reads CASSLLTSGTRLTYNEQFF. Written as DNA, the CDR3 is TGTGCCAGCAGCTTACTGACTAGCGGGACGCGACTCACCTACAATGAGCAGTTCTTC.